This T cell receptor (beta chain) was observed in a study of T cell clonality in common variable immunodeficiency. This clone has a count of ten or more. The CDR3 end is not reached by the read, which stops 3 residues before it; the germline J gene fills it in. Per the germline V gene, CDR1 is MDHEN and CDR2 is SYDVKM. With V trimmed by 4 bases and J by 0 bases, 5 bases remained unmatched. The CDR3 sequence is 16 residues long. TCRdb keeps only in-frame clones here, not all; method: immunoSEQ multiplex PCR. Sampling found 50,000 to 65,000 clones, none seen once. This TCR was sampled from a person aged 18 to 75 in good health. This chain joins TRBV28 and TRBJ2-3; 9 bases align to TRBD1. The sequencing input was peripheral blood mononuclear cells. The covered CDR3 bases are TGTGCCAGCAGTTCCCGGACAGGGGATAGCACAGATACG. Encoded protein: CASSSRTGDSTDT. In full, the CDR3 reads CASSSRTGDSTDTQYF. Looking up the rest from reference TRBV28 and TRBJ2-3 gives the full variable domain: DVKVTQSSRYLVKRTGEKVFLECVQDMDHENMFWYRQDPGLGLRLIYFSYDVKMKEKGDIPEGYSVSREKKERFSLILESASTNQTSMYLCASSSRTGDSTDTQYFGPGTRLTVL.